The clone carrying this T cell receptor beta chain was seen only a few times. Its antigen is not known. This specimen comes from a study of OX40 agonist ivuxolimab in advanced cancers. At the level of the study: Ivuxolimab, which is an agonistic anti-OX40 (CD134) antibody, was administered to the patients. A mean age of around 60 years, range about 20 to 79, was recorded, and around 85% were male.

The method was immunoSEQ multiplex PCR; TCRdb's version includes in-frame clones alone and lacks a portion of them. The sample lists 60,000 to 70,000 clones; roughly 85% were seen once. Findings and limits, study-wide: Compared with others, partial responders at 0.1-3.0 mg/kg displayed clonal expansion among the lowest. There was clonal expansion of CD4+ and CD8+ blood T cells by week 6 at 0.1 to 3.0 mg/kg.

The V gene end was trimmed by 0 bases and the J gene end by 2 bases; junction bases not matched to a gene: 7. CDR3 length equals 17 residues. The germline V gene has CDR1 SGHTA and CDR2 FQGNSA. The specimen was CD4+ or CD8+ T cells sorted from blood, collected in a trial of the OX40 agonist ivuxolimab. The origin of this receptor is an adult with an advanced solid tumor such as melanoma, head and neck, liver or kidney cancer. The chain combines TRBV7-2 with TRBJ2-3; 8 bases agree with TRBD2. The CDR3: CASSLAPSLAVTDTQYF. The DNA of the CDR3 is TGTGCCAGCAGCTTAGCGCCATCACTAGCGGTCACAGATACGCAGTATTTT.